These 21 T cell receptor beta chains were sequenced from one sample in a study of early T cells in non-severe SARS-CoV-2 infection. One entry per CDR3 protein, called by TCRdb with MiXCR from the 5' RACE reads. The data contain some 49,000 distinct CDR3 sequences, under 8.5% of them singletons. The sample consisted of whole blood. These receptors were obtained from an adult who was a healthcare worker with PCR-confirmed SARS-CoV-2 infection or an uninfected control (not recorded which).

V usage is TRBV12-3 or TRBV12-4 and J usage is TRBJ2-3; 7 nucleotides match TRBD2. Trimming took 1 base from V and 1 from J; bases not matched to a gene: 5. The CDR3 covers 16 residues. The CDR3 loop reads CASSLGGGRGTDTQYF. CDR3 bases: TGTGCCAGCAGTTTAGGCGGGGGACGAGGCACAGATACGCAGTATTTT.

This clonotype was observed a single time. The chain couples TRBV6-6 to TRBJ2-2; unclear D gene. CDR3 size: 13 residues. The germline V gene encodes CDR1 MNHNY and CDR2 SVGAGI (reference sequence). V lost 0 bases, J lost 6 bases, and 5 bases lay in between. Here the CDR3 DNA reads TGTGCCAGCAGTTACTCGTTGGCCGGGGAGCTGTTTTTT. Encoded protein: CASSYSLAGELFF.

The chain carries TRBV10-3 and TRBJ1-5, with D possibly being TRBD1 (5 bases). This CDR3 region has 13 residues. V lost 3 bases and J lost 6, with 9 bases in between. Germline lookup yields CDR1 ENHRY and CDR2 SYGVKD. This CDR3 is CAISEGEAQPQHF. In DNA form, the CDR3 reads TGTGCCATCAGTGAAGGGGAAGCTCAGCCCCAGCATTTT.

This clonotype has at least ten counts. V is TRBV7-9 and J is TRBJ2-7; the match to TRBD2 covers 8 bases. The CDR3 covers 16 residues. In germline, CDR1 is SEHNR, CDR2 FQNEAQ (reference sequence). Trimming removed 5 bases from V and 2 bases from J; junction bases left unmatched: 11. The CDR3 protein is CASSHPAGLGTYEQYF. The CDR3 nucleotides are TGTGCCAGCAGCCACCCCGCGGGACTAGGGACCTACGAGCAGTACTTC.

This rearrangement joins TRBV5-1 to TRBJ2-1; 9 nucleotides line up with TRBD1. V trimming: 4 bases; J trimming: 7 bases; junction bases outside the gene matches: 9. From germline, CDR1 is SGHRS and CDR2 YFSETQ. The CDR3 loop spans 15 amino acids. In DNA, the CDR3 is TGCGCCAGCAGCAAGGGACAGGGCCAGGGAAATGAGCAGTTCTTC. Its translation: CASSKGQGQGNEQFF.

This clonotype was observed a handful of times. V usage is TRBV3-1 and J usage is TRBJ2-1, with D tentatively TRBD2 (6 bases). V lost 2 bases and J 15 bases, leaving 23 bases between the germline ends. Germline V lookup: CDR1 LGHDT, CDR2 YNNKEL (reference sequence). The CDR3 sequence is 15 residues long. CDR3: CASSQRGGAQERGFF. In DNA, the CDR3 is TGTGCCAGCAGCCAAAGGGGCGGGGCCCAGGAACGAGGGTTCTTC.

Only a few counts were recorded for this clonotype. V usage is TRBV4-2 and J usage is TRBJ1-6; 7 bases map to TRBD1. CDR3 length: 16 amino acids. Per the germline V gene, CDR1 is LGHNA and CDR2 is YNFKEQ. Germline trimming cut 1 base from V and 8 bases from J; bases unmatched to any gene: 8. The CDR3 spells CASSQARTGFDSPLHF. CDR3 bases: TGTGCCAGCAGCCAAGCCCGGACAGGATTTGATTCACCCCTCCACTTT.

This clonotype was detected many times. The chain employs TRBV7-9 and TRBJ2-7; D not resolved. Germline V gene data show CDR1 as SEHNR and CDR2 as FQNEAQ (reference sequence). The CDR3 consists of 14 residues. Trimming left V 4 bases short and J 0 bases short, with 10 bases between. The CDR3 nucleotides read TGTGCCAGCAGCTCCCCTACAAGCTCCTACGAGCAGTACTTC. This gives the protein CASSSPTSSYEQYF.

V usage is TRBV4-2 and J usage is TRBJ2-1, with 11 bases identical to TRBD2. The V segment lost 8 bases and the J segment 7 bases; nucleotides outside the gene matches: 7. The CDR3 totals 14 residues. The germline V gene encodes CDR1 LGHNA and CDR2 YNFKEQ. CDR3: CASSFSGGGNEQFF. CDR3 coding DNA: TGTGCCAGCTCTTTTAGCGGGGGGGGTAATGAGCAGTTCTTC.

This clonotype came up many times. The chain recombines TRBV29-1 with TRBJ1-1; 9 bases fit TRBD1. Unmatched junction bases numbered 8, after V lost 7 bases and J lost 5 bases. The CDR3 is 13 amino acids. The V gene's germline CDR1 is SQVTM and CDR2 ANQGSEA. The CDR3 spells CSGLRDRETEAFF. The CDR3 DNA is TGCAGCGGGCTCCGGGACAGGGAGACTGAAGCTTTCTTT. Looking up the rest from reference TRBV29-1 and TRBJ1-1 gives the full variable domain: SAVISQKPSRDICQRGTSLTIQCQVDSQVTMMFWYRQQPGQSLTLIATANQGSEATYESGFVIDKFPISRPNLTFSTLTVSNMSPEDSSIYLCSGLRDRETEAFFGQGTRLTVV.

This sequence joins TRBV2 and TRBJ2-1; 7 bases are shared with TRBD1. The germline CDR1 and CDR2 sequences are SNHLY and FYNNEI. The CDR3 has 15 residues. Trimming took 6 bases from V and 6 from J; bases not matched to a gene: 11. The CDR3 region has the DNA TGTGCCAGCAGCCGACAGGGCGGTCTTTCCAATGAGCAGTTCTTC. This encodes CASSRQGGLSNEQFF.

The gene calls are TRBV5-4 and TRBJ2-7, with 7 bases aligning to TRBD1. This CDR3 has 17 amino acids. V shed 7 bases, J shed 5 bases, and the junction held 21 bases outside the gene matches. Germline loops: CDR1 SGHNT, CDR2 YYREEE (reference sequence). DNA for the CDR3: TGTGCCAGCGGAAATCGAGGGGGCGGCGCGGCTGGCAACGAGCAGTACTTC. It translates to CASGNRGGGAAGNEQYF. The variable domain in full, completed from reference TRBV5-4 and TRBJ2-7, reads ETGVTQSPTHLIKTRGQQVTLRCSSQSGHNTVSWYQQALGQGPQFIFQYYREEENGRGNFPPRFSGLQFPNYSSELNVNALELDDSALYLCASGNRGGGAAGNEQYFGPGTRLTVT.

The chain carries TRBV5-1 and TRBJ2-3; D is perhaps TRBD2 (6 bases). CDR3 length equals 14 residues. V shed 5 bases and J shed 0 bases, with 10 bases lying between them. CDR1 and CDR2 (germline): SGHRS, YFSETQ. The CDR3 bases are TGCGCCAGCAGAGAGGCGGGGAGCACAGATACGCAGTATTTT. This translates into CASREAGSTDTQYF.

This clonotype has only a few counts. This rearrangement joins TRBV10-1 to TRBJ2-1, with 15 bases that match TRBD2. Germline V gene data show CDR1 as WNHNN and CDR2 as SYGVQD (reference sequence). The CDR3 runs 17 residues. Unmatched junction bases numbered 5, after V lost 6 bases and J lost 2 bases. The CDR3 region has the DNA TGCGCCAGCAGCTGGGGACTAGCGGGGGGTCCCTACAATGAGCAGTTCTTC. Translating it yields CASSWGLAGGPYNEQFF.

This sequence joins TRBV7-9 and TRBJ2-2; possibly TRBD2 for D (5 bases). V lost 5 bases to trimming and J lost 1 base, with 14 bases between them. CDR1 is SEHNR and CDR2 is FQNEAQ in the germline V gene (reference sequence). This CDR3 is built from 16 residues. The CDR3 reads CASSLLPSGNTGELFF. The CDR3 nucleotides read TGTGCCAGCAGCCTGCTGCCCAGCGGGAACACCGGGGAGCTGTTTTTT.

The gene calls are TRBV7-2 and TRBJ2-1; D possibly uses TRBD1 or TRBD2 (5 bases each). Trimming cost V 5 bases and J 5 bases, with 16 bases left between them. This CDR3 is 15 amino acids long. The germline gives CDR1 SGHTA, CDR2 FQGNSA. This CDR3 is CASSLTRDPNNEQFF. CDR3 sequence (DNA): TGTGCCAGCAGCCTGACCAGGGACCCTAACAATGAGCAGTTCTTC.

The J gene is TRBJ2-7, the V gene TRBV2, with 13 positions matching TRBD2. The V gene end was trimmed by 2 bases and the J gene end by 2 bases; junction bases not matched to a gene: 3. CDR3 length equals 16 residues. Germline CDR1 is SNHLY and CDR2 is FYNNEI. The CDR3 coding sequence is TGTGCCAGCAGTGAATGGGGACTAGCGGGGCCCTACGAGCAGTACTTC. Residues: CASSEWGLAGPYEQYF.

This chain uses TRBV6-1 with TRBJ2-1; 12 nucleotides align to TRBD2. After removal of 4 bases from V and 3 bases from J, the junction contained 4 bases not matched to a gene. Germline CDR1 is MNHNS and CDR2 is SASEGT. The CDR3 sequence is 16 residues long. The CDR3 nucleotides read TGTGCCAGCAGTGCGACTAGCGGGAGTATCTACAATGAGCAGTTCTTC. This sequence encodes CASSATSGSIYNEQFF.

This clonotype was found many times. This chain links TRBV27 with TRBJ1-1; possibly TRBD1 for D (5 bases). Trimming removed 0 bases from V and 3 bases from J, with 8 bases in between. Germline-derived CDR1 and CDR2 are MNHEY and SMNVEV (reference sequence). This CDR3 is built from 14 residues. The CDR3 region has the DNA TGTGCCAGCAGTTTATCAGACAGCTACACTGAAGCTTTCTTT. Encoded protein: CASSLSDSYTEAFF.

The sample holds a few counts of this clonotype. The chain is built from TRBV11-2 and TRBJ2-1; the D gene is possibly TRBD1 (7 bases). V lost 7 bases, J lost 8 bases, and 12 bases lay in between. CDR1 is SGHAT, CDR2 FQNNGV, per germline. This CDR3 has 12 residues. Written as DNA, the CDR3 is TGTGCCAGCAACCAGGGGGGTTATGAGCAGTTCTTC. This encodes CASNQGGYEQFF.

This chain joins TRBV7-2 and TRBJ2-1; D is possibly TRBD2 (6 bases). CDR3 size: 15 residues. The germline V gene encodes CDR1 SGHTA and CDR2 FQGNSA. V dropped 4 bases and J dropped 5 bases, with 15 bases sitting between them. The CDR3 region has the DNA TGTGCCAGCAGCTATCCAAAGGGGAGGAACAATGAGCAGTTCTTC. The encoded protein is CASSYPKGRNNEQFF.